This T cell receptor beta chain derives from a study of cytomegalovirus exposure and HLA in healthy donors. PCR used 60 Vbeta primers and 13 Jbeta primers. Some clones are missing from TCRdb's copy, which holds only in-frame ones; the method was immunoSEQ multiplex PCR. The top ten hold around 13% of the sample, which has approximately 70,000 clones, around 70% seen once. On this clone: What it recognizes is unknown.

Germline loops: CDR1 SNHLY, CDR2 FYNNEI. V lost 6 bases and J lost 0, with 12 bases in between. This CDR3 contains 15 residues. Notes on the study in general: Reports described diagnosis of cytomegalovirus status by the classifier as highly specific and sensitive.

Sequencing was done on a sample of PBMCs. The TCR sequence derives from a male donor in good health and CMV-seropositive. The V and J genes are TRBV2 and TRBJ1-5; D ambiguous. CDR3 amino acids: CASSVHRNSNQPQHF. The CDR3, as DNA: TGTGCCAGCAGCGTACACAGAAATAGCAATCAGCCCCAGCATTTT. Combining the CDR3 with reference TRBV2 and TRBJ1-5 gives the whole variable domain EPEVTQTPSHQVTQMGQEVILRCVPISNHLYFYWYRQILGQKVEFLVSFYNNEISEKSEIFDDQFSVERPDGSNFTLKIRSTKLEDSAMYFCASSVHRNSNQPQHFGDGTRLSIL.